This T cell receptor (beta chain) is drawn from a study of control samples from healthy donors and cancer patients. Data came from immunoSEQ multiplex PCR; TCRdb stores just in-frame clones and leaves some out. The sample gives about 140,000 clones, roughly 92% of which show up once; about 10% is in the top ten. Trimming shortened V by 7 bases and J by 6 bases, and 12 bases separated the two germline ends. Germline V gene sequence: CDR1 LNHDA, CDR2 SQIVND (reference sequence). The CDR3 is made up of 12 amino acids. The sequence derives from a man aged 25 to 45 in good health. This chain uses TRBV19 with TRBJ1-1, with no clear D. Material for sequencing was blood. CDR3 protein: CASTGSVAEAFF. CDR3 DNA: TGTGCCAGTACCGGGTCCGTGGCTGAAGCTTTCTTT. The variable domain in full, completed from reference TRBV19 and TRBJ1-1, reads DGGITQSPKYLFRKEGQNVTLSCEQNLNHDAMYWYRQDPGQGLRLIYYSQIVNDFQKGDIAEGYSVSREKKESFPLTVTSAQKNPTAFYLCASTGSVAEAFFGQGTRLTVV.